These 4 T cell receptor beta chains were all obtained from the same sample, sequenced in a study of T cells in women clearing cervical HPV infection. Clones were sequenced by immunoSEQ multiplex PCR, and TCRdb holds only the in-frame ones, with some missing. Its table records over 30,000 clones. The sample consisted of blood buffy coat. These TCRs come from a woman between 18 and 70 years old with a cervical HPV16 infection that either progressed to CIN3+ or cleared (not recorded which).

Worth noting for this clone: Read coverage stops 3 residues before the CDR3 terminus; the germline J gene supplies the remainder. The rearrangement uses TRBV7-9 and TRBJ1-4; 7 nucleotides align to TRBD1. The CDR3 loop spans 14 amino acids. Germline trimming cut 4 bases from V and 8 bases from J; bases unmatched to any gene: 7. CDR1 is SEHNR and CDR2 is FQNEAQ in the germline V gene (reference sequence). Incomplete CDR3 DNA: TGTGCCAGCAGCTACGGGACAGCCGAAGAAAAA. Its protein product is CASSYGTAEEK. The CDR3, in full, reads CASSYGTAEEKLFF.

Concerning this clone itself: The read finishes 3 residues shy of the CDR3 end, and the germline J gene is used to complete it. The chain recombines TRBV7-6 with TRBJ1-1, with D possibly TRBD1 on 6 matching bases. Germline values: CDR1 SGHVS, CDR2 FNYEAQ. The CDR3 consists of 14 residues. V lost 5 bases and J 3 bases, leaving 13 bases between the germline ends. The CDR3 bases that were read are TGTGCCAGCAGCCTACAGGGTGGCGACACTGAA. As protein: CASSLQGGDTE. The full-length CDR3 reads as CASSLQGGDTEAFF.

For this clone: The CDR3 end lies 3 residues beyond the end of the read and is filled in from the germline J gene. The chain is built from TRBV18 and TRBJ1-5; D gene ambiguous. CDR1 and CDR2 from the germline V gene are KGHSH and LQKENI. The CDR3 has 15 amino acids. Trimming shortened V by 3 bases and J by 0 bases, and 9 bases separated the two germline ends. CDR3 DNA (partial): TGTGCCAGCTCACCCTCCGCGGTTAGCAATCAGCCC. Translated: CASSPSAVSNQP. The whole CDR3 is CASSPSAVSNQPQHF.

Notes on this clone: From the germline J gene comes the end of the CDR3, since the read stops 3 residues before it. The V and J genes are TRBV7-2 and TRBJ2-6; the match to TRBD1 covers 7 bases. J lost 2 bases, V lost 5 bases, and 3 bases had no gene match. Germline CDR1 reads SGHTA; CDR2 reads FQGNSA. There are 15 residues in the CDR3. The CDR3 protein is CASSTDRAGANVLTF. CDR3 DNA (partial): TGTGCCAGCAGCACCGACAGGGCTGGGGCCAACGTC.